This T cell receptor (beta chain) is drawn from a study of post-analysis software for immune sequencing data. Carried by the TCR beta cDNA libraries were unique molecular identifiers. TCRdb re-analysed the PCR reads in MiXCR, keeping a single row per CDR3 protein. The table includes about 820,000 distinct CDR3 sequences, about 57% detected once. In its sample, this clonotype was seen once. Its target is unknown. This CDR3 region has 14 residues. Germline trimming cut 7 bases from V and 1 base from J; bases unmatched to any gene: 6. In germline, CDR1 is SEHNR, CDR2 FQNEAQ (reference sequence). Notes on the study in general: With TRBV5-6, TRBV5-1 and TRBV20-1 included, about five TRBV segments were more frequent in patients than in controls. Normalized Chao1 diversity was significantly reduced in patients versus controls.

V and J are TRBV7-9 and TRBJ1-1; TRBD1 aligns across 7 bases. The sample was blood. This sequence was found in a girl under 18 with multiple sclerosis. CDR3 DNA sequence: TGTGCCAGCAAACAGACAGGGCCGAACACTGAAGCTTTCTTT. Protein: CASKQTGPNTEAFF.